The subject of this entry is one TCR beta chain. Its antigen is as yet unknown. Different DNA sequences within this sample yield the same CDR3. The sample comes from a study of T cell responses to AZD1222 COVID-19 vaccine. Study-wide findings and caveats: Repertoires were obtained only post-peak T cell response. Of the AZD1222 recipients, only five to seven were seropositive at baseline. The donor cohort was predominantly white British with a female majority, and clonal diversity may have been underestimated.

The method was immunoSEQ multiplex PCR; TCRdb's version includes in-frame clones alone and lacks a portion of them. The sample has fewer than 120,000 clones, over 85% seen once. This CDR3 comprises 14 residues. Germline V gene data show CDR1 as MRHNA and CDR2 as SNTAGT. V lost 3 bases and J lost 2, with 7 bases in between. The specimen was peripheral blood, collected 28 days after the second AZD1222 dose. The chain joins TRBV6-4 to TRBJ2-2; D is unresolved. This clonotype was obtained from an adult who received the AZD1222 COVID-19 vaccine. The CDR3 protein is CASSEGRNTGELFF. The CDR3 coding sequence is TGTGCCAGCAGTGAGGGAAGAAACACCGGGGAGCTGTTTTTT.